The rows below give T cell receptor beta chains drawn from one sample of a study of cytomegalovirus exposure and HLA in healthy donors. Sequenced by immunoSEQ multiplex PCR; TCRdb stores in-frame clones only, minus some. The data show some 190,000 clones, roughly 85% seen once. The sequenced sample consisted of PBMCs. Every receptor here comes from a boy between 2 and 15 years old in good health and CMV-seronegative. CDR3s leave out the opening cysteine and the closing phenylalanine or tryptophan. Each record gives: V gene, J gene, clone size, CDR3 protein. For some rows the clone size is stated as once, few or many, or as a class when expanded; others skip it.

>TRBV2|TRBJ2-7|once
ASSSPGTGYYEQY
>TRBV6-5|TRBJ1-2|NA
ASSYNTGEGYT
>TRBV13|TRBJ1-2|NA
ASSRGEAARYYGYT
>TRBV27|TRBJ1-2|NA
ASVPRMTASFANGYT
>TRBV28|TRBJ1-1|once
ASSLQGSNTEAF
>TRBV5-1|TRBJ2-5|NA
ASSGGTGGGQTQY
>TRBV28|TRBJ2-2|NA
ASSLTGGDTGELF
>TRBV6-1|TRBJ2-1|NA
ASSPTSGRAHEQF
>TRBV5-1|TRBJ1-1|NA
ASSPRQSNTEAF
>TRBV21-1|TRBJ1-2|NA
ASSKVPGPVPNYGYT
>TRBV9|TRBJ1-1|NA
ASSVPRAPLPNTEAF
>TRBV14|TRBJ1-4|NA
ASSPASGTQDEKLF
>TRBV6-5|TRBJ2-7|NA
ASRGAGELHEQY
>TRBV11-3|TRBJ1-1|few
ASSLGQGNTEAF
>TRBV7-9|TRBJ2-1|NA
ASSLGGSFSYNEQF
>TRBV7-6|TRBJ2-3|once
ASSFSVAGGTDTQY
>TRBV30|TRBJ1-1|NA
AWSFGQNTEAF
>TRBV5-1|TRBJ1-5|NA
ASSLAGTAFQPQH
>TRBV4-1|TRBJ2-7|NA
ASSQEPQGVPYEQY
>TRBV5-4|TRBJ2-1|NA
ASSPDSSYNEQF
>TRBV10-3|TRBJ1-6|NA
AISGTGGDSPLH
>TRBV28|TRBJ1-5|NA
ASTKTGWSNQPQH
>TRBV2|TRBJ2-7|NA
ASTLPAGANEQY
>TRBV13|TRBJ2-7|NA
ASRSGASGRLAYEQY
>TRBV6-6|TRBJ2-1|NA
ASRRNRAGSKNEQF
>TRBV18|TRBJ1-2|NA
ASSPRQGDGYT
>TRBV27|TRBJ2-1|NA
ASSLLSWHEQF
>TRBV13|TRBJ2-6|NA
ASSLRGNSGANVLT
>TRBV7-9|TRBJ2-2|few
ASKKQDRNTGELF
>TRBV6-1|TRBJ2-3|NA
ASSGVRTQY
>TRBV30|TRBJ1-2|NA
AWMSWIAGGLLYGYT
>TRBV28|TRBJ2-1|NA
ASSSRARGNEQF
>TRBV6-4|TRBJ2-1|NA
ASSSESGIYNEQF
>TRBV9|TRBJ2-7|NA
ASAPGASGIYEQY
>TRBV13|TRBJ1-5|NA
ASSFGQSNQPQH
>TRBV19|TRBJ2-4|NA
ASSKLAGIQY
>TRBV10-2|TRBJ1-1|NA
ASSDSWGETEAF
>TRBV10-3|TRBJ1-2|few
AISGGRAEGYT
>TRBV6-1|TRBJ1-2|NA
ASSDAAGQEVDGYT
>TRBV29-1|TRBJ1-2|once
SVEGLEGYT
>TRBV2|TRBJ1-4|once
ASSATGTYEKLF
>TRBV30|TRBJ2-1|once
AWSPGPPEQF
>TRBV27|TRBJ2-7|NA
ASSLGTGAEQY
>TRBV7-9|TRBJ1-1|NA
ASSLGTGPTEAF
>TRBV30|TRBJ1-1|NA
AWSVIPTFEAF
>TRBV5-1|TRBJ1-6|NA
ASSTGTANSPLH
>TRBV9|TRBJ1-1|NA
ASSPLTEAF
>TRBV28|TRBJ1-5|NA
ASTAPTDNQPQH